This record looks at one T cell receptor (beta chain) sequence and its context. This entry is derived from a study of blood T cell repertoires in COVID-19. Authors' methods: By means of reference gene primer amplification, nucleated cell counts were estimated. Repertoires were generated with immunoSEQ multiplex PCR, while TCRdb's copy carries only in-frame clones and drops some. V, J and clone size are taken as reported in that table, and D and trimming were inferred from the DNA itself. The sample carries more than 200,000 clones, 84% recorded once. Trimming shortened V by 3 bases and J by 0 bases, and 6 bases separated the two germline ends. Germline CDR1 reads KGHSH; CDR2 reads LQKENI. The CDR3 contains 14 residues.

This sequence joins TRBV18 and TRBJ1-5; D call uncertain. The specimen sequenced was PBMCs or T cells enriched from blood (not recorded which). This clonotype was sampled from a man aged 55 to 70 who had recovered from COVID-19. DNA for the CDR3: TGTGCCAGCTCACCCCCAGATAGCAATCAGCCCCAGCATTTT. As protein: CASSPPDSNQPQHF. The full variable domain, in which reference TRBV18 and TRBJ1-5 provide the parts outside the CDR3, is NAGVMQNPRHLVRRRGQEARLRCSPMKGHSHVYWYRQLPEEGLKFMVYLQKENIIDESGMPKERFSAEFPKEGPSILRIQQVVRGDSAAYFCASSPPDSNQPQHFGDGTRLSIL.